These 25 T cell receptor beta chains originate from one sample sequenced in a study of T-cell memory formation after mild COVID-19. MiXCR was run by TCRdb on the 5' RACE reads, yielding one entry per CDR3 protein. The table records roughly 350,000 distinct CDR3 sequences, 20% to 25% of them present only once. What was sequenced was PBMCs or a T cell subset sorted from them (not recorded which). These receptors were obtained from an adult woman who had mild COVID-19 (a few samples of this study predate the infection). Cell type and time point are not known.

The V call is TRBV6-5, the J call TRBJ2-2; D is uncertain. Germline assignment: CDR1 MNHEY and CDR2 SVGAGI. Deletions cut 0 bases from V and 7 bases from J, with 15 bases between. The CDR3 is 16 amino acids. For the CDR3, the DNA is TGTGCCAGCAGTTACTCTTCCGACCCAGGAGTCGGGGAGCTGTTTTTT. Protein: CASSYSSDPGVGELFF.

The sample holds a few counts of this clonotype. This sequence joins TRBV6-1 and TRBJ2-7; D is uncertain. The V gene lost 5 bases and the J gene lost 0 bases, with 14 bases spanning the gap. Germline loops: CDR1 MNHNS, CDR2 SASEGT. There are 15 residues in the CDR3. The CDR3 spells CASSLAGKSSYEQYF. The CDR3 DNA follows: TGTGCCAGCAGTCTTGCAGGCAAGAGCTCCTACGAGCAGTACTTC.

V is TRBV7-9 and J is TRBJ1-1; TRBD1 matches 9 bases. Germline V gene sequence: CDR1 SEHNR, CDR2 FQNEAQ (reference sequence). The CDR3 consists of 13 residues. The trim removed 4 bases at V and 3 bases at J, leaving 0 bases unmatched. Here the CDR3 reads CASSWTGDTEAFF. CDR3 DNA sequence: TGTGCCAGCAGCTGGACAGGGGACACTGAAGCTTTCTTT. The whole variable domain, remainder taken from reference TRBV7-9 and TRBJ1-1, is DTGVSQNPRHKITKRGQNVTFRCDPISEHNRLYWYRQTLGQGPEFLTYFQNEAQLEKSRLLSDRFSAERPKGSFSTLEIQRTEQGDSAMYLCASSWTGDTEAFFGQGTRLTVV.

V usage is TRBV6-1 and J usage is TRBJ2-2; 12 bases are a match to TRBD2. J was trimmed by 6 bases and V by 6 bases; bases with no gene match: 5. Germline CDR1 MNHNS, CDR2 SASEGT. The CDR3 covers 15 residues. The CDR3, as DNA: TGTGCCAGCAGGCCCGGACTAGCGGGACCCGGGGAGCTGTTTTTT. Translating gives CASRPGLAGPGELFF.

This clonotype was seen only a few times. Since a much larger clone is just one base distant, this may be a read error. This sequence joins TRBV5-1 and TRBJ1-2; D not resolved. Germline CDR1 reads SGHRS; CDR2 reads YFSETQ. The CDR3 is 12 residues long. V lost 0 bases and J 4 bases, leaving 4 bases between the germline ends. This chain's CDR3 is CASSLGVYGYTF. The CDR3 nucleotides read TGCGCCAGCAGCTTGGGGGTCTATGGCTACACCTTC. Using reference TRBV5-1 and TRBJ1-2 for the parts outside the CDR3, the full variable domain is KAGVTQTPRYLIKTRGQQVTLSCSPISGHRSVSWYQQTPGQGLQFLFEYFSETQRNKGNFPGRFSGRQFSNSRSEMNVSTLELGDSALYLCASSLGVYGYTFGSGTRLTVV.

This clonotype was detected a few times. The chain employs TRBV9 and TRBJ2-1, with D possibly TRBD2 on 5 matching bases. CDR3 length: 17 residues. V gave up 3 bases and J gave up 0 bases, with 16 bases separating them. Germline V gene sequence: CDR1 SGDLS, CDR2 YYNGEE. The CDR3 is CASSANPGADSYNEQFF. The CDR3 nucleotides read TGTGCCAGCAGCGCCAACCCAGGAGCGGACTCCTACAATGAGCAGTTCTTC.

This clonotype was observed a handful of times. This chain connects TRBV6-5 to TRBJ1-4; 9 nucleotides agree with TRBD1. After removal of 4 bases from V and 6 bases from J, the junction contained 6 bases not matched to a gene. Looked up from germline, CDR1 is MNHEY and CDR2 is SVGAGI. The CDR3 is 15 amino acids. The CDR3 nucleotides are TGTGCCAGCAGTTCCGCCGGGACAGGGCATGAAAAACTGTTTTTT. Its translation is CASSSAGTGHEKLFF.

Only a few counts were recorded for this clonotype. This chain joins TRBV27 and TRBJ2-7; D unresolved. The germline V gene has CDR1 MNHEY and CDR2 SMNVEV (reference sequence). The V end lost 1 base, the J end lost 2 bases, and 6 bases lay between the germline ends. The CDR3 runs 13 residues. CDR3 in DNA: TGTGCCAGCAGTTTATACGGAGCCTACGAGCAGTACTTC. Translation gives CASSLYGAYEQYF.

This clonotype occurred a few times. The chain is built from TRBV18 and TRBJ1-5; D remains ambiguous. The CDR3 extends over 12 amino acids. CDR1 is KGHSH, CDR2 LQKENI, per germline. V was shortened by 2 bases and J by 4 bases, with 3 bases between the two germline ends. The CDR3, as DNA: TGTGCCAGCTCACCAGGGAATCAGCCCCAGCATTTT. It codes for CASSPGNQPQHF.

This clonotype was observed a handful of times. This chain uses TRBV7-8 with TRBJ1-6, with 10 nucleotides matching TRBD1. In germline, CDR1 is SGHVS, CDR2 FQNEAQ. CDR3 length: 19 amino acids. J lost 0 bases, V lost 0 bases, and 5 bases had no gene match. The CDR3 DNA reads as TGTGCCAGCAGCTTAGCGGGGGGACAGGGGAGCTCCTATAATTCACCCCTCCACTTT. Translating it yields CASSLAGGQGSSYNSPLHF. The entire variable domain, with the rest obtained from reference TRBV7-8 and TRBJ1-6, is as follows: GAGVSQSPRYKVAKRGQDVALRCDPISGHVSLFWYQQALGQGPEFLTYFQNEAQLDKSGLPSDRFFAERPEGSVSTLKIQRTQQEDSAVYLCASSLAGGQGSSYNSPLHFGNGTRLTVT.

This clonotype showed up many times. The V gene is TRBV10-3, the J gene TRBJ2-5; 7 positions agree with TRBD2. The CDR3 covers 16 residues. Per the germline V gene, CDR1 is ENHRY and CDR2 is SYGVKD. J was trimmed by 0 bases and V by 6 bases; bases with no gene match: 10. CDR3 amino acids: CAISHSSGTYQETQYF. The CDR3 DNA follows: TGTGCCATCAGCCATTCTAGCGGAACGTACCAAGAGACCCAGTACTTC.

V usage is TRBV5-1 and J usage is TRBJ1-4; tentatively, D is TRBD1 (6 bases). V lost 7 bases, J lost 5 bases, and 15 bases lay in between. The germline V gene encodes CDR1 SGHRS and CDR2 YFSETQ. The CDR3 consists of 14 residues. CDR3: CASAPWGANEKLFF. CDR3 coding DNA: TGCGCCAGCGCTCCTTGGGGGGCGAATGAAAAACTGTTTTTT.

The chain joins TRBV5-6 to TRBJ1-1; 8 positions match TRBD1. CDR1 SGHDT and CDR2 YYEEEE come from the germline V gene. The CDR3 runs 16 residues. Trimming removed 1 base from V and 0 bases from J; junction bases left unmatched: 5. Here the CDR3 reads CASSLLTGEMNTEAFF. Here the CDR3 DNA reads TGTGCCAGCAGCTTGCTGACAGGGGAAATGAACACTGAAGCTTTCTTT.

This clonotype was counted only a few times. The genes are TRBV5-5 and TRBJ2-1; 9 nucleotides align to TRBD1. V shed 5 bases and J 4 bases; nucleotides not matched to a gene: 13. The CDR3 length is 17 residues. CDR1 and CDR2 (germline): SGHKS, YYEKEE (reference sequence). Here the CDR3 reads CASSSLPGQGFYNEQFF. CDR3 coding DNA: TGTGCCAGCAGTTCGCTTCCGGGACAGGGCTTTTACAATGAGCAGTTCTTC. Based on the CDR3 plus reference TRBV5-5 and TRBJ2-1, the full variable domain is DAGVTQSPTHLIKTRGQQVTLRCSPISGHKSVSWYQQVLGQGPQFIFQYYEKEERGRGNFPDRFSARQFPNYSSELNVNALLLGDSALYLCASSSLPGQGFYNEQFFGPGTRLTVL.

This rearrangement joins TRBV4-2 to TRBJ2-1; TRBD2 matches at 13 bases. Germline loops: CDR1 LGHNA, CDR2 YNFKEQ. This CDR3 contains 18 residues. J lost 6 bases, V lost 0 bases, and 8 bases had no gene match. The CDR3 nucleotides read TGTGCCAGCAGCCAAGAAGGGGGACTAGCGGGACCCCTCAATGAGCAGTTCTTC. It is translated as CASSQEGGLAGPLNEQFF.

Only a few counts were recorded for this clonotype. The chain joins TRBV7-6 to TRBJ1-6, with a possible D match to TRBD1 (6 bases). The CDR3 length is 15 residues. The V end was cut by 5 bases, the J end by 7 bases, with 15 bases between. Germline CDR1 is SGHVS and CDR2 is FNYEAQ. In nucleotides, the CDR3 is TGTGCCAGCAGCCTACGACAGGAGAGGAATTCACCCCTCCACTTT. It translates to CASSLRQERNSPLHF.

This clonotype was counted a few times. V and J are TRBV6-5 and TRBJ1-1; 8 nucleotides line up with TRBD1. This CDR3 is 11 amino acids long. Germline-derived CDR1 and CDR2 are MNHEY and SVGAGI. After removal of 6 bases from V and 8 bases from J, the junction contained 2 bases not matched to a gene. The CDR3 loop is CASRTGEEAFF. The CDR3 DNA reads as TGTGCCAGCAGGACAGGGGAGGAAGCTTTCTTT.

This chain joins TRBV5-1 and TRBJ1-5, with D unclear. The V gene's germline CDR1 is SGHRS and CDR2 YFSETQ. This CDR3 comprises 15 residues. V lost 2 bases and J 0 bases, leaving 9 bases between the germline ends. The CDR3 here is CASSFGYGSNQPQHF. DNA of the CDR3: TGCGCCAGCAGCTTTGGGTACGGTAGCAATCAGCCCCAGCATTTT.

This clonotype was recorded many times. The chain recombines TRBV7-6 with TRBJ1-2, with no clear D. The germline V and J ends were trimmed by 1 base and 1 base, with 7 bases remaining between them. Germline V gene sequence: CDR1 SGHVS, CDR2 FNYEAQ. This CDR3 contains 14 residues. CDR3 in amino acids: CASSLDRLNYGYTF. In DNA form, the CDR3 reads TGTGCCAGCAGCTTAGACCGTCTTAACTATGGCTACACCTTC.

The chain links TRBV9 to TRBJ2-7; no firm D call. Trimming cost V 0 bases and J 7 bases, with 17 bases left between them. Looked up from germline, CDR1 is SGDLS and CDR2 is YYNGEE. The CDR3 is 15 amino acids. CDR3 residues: CASSVASGFLGEQYF. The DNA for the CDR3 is TGTGCCAGCAGCGTAGCCTCCGGTTTTCTCGGGGAGCAGTACTTC.

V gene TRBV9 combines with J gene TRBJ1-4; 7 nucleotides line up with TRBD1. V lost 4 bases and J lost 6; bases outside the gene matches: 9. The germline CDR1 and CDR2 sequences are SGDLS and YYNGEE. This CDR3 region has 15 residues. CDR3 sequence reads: CASSRGLGGDEKLFF. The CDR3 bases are TGTGCCAGCAGCCGCGGACTAGGGGGCGATGAAAAACTGTTTTTT.

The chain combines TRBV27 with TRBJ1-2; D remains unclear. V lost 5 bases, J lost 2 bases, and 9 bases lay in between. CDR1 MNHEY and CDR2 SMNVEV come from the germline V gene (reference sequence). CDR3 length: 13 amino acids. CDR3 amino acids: CASSNRGNYGYTF. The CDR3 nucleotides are TGTGCCAGCAGTAACCGAGGAAACTATGGCTACACCTTC.

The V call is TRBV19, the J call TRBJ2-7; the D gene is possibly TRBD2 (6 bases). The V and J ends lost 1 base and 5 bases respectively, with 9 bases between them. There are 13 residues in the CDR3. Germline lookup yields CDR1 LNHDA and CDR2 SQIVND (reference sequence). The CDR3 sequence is CASSIVSGDEQYF. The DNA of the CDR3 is TGTGCCAGTAGTATAGTCTCGGGGGACGAGCAGTACTTC.

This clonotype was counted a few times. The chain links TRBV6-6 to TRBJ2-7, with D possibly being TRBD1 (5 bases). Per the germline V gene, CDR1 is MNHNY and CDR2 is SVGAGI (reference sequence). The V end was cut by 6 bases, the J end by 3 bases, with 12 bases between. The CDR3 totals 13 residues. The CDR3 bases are TGTGCCAGCAGCAGGGCCGGCGGCTACGAGCAGTACTTC. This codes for CASSRAGGYEQYF.

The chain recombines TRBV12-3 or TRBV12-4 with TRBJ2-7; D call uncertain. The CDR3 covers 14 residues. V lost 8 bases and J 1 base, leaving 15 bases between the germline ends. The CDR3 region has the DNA TGTGCCAGCGCCTACGGGCAGTCTTCCTACGAGCAGTACTTC. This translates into CASAYGQSSYEQYF.